This T cell receptor (beta chain) emerged from a study of CD8+ T cells in alopecia areata. Treatment in this sample: oral pan-JAK inhibitor, 5-10 mg twice daily. cDNA prepared by RNA extraction and subsequent reverse transcription served as the template for sequencing. The method was immunoSEQ multiplex PCR; TCRdb's version includes in-frame clones alone and lacks a portion of them. The sample includes some 170,000 clones, approximately 55% of them seen just once. Germline V gene data show CDR1 as LGHNA and CDR2 as YSLEER. Trimming took off 0 bases at V and 7 bases at J, with 18 bases between the two ends. The CDR3 is 16 amino acids.

The sample here was CD8+ T cells sorted from blood, taken at week 24, from a patient treated with tofacitinib. The receptor comes from a human donor with alopecia areata. The gene calls are TRBV4-3 and TRBJ1-1; D is ambiguous. CDR3 sequence reads: CASSQDSGPRLLEAFF. CDR3 DNA: TGCGCCAGCAGCCAAGATTCGGGTCCCCGACTCCTTGAAGCTTTCTTT.